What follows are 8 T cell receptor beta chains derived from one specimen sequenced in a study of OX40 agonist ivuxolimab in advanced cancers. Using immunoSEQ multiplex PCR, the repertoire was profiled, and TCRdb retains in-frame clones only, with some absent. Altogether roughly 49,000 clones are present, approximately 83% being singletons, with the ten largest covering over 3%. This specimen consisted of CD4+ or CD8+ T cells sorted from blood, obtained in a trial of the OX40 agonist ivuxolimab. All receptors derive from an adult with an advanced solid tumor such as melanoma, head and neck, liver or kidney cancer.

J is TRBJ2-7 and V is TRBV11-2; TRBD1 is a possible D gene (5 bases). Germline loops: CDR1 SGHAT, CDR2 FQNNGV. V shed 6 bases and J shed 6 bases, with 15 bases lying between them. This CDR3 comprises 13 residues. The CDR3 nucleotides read TGTGCCAGCAGTAGCAGGGCCCAGTCCGAGCAGTACTTC. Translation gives CASSSRAQSEQYF.

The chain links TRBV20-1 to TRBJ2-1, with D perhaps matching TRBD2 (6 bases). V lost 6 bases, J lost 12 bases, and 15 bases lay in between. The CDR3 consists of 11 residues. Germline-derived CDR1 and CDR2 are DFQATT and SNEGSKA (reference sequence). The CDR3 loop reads CSARGRGWQFF. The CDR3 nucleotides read TGCAGTGCGAGGGGACGGGGGTGGCAGTTCTTC.

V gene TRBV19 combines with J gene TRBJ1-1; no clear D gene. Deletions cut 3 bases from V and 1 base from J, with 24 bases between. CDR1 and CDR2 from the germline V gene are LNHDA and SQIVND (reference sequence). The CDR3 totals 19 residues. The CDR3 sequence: CASSITSIISGPWNTEAFF. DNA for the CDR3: TGTGCCAGTAGTATTACCTCTATAATCTCAGGACCGTGGAACACTGAAGCTTTCTTT.

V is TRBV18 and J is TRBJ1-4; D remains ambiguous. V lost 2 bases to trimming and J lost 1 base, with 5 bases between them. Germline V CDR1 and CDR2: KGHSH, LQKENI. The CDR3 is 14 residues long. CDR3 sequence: CASSPIVTNEKLFF. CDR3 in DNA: TGTGCCAGCTCACCAATCGTAACTAATGAAAAACTGTTTTTT. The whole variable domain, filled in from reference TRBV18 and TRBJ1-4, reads NAGVMQNPRHLVRRRGQEARLRCSPMKGHSHVYWYRQLPEEGLKFMVYLQKENIIDESGMPKERFSAEFPKEGPSILRIQQVVRGDSAAYFCASSPIVTNEKLFFGSGTQLSVL.

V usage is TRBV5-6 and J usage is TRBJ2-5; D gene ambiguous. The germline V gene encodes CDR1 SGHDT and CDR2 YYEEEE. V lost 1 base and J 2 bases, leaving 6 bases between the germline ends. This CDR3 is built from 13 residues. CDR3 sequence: CASSLFFQETQYF. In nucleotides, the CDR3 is TGTGCCAGCAGCTTGTTCTTTCAAGAGACCCAGTACTTC.

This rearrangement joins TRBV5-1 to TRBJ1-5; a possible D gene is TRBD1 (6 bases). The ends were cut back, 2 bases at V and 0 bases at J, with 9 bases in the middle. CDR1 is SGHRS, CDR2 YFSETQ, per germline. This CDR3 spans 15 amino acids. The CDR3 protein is CASSLGGFSNQPQHF. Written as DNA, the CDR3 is TGCGCCAGCAGCTTAGGGGGGTTTAGCAATCAGCCCCAGCATTTT.

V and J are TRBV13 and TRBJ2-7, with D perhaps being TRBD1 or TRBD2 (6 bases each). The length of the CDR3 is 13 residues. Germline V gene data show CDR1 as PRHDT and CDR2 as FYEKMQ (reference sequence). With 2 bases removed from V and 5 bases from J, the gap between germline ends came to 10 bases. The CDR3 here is CASSLWGADEQYF. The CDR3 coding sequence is TGTGCCAGCAGCTTATGGGGGGCGGACGAGCAGTACTTC.

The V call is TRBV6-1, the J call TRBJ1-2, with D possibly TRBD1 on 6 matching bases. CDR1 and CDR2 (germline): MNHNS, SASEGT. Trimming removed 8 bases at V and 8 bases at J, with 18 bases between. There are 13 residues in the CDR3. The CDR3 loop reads CASGNRDTGGYTF. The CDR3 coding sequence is TGTGCCAGCGGCAACAGGGATACGGGGGGCTACACCTTC.